These T cell receptor beta chains were read from a single sample in a study of blood T cell repertoires in COVID-19. Sequenced by immunoSEQ multiplex PCR; TCRdb stores in-frame clones only, minus some. This sample has 230,000 or so clones; roughly 80% occur once, and the top ten carry roughly 3.1%. Sample: PBMCs or T cells enriched from blood (not recorded which). These receptors were taken from a man in his fifties or sixties who had recovered from COVID-19. The CDR3 runs from the conserved cysteine through the conserved F or W. The D gene is left open where the match is weak. Where a row states a size, it is once, few, many or the class of an expanded clone; other rows omit it.

d_gene	v_gene	abundance	j_gene	CDR3nt	CDR3aa
TRBD2	TRBV7-6	NA	TRBJ2-5	TGTGCCACCACCCTAGCGGGGGCCCAAGAGACCCAGTACTTC	CATTLAGAQETQYF
TRBD1	TRBV28	once	TRBJ2-5	TGTGCCAGCAGTCGGACAGGACCTATGGCCCAGTACTTC	CASSRTGPMAQYF
NA	TRBV15	NA	TRBJ1-2	TGTGCCACCAGGGCGAGAGGGGGAAACTATGGCTACACCTTC	CATRARGGNYGYTF
TRBD2	TRBV5-1	NA	TRBJ2-5	TGCGCCAGCAGCTTGGCCGACAGCGGGAGGGCCGCTGAGACCCAGTACTTC	CASSLADSGRAAETQYF
TRBD1	TRBV3-1/TRBV3-2	NA	TRBJ1-2	TGTGCCAGCAGCCCAAGATATGGGAATACAGGGGGAGAATATGGCTACACCTTC	CASSPRYGNTGGEYGYTF
NA	TRBV5-6	once	TRBJ2-5	TGTGCCAGCAGCTCCCGGGGTTTACAAGAGACCCAGTACTTC	CASSSRGLQETQYF
TRBD1	TRBV19	NA	TRBJ1-5	TGTGCCAGTAGTAATACAGGGGGCAATCAGCCCCAGCATTTT	CASSNTGGNQPQHF
NA	TRBV15	few	TRBJ2-6	TGTGCCACCAGCAGAGATCCTGCAGGGGGACTTCTCTCTGGGGCCAACGTCCTGACTTTC	CATSRDPAGGLLSGANVLTF
TRBD1	TRBV11-2	NA	TRBJ1-1	TGTGCCAGCAGCTCCCCTGGGGGGGACAGGGAAGCTTTCTTT	CASSSPGGDREAFF
NA	TRBV19	NA	TRBJ2-1	TGTGCCAGTAGTAGGGGGGTAGCCCTTTACAATGAGCAGTTCTTC	CASSRGVALYNEQFF
NA	TRBV9	NA	TRBJ2-3	TGTGCCAGCAGCCCCCCCTCAAGGGGAGGAAGAGATACGCAGTATTTT	CASSPPSRGGRDTQYF
NA	TRBV19	NA	TRBJ1-5	TGTGCCAGTAGTGATCGAGGTCGGGCCCAGCATTTT	CASSDRGRAQHF
NA	TRBV11-2	NA	TRBJ2-1	TGTGCCAGCAGCTCCCGGGGTGCGGGACCCCTCGATGAGCAGTTCTTC	CASSSRGAGPLDEQFF
NA	TRBV9	NA	TRBJ2-6	TGTGCCAGCAGCGTAGCCTCGCCAGGATCTGGGGCCAACGTCCTGACTTTC	CASSVASPGSGANVLTF
TRBD2	TRBV4-3	NA	TRBJ2-2	TGCGCCAGCAGCCCGGGACTAGCGGGAGGGCCCGACACCGGGGAGCTGTTTTTT	CASSPGLAGGPDTGELFF
TRBD1	TRBV29-1	NA	TRBJ1-5	TGCAGCGTTGGGGCGGGGACAGGGGGCAATCAGCCCCAGCATTTT	CSVGAGTGGNQPQHF
TRBD1	TRBV28	NA	TRBJ1-6	TGTGCCAGCAAAAAACAGGGGGCAACCTATAATTCACCCCTCCACTTT	CASKKQGATYNSPLHF
NA	TRBV18	NA	TRBJ1-5	TGTGCCAGCTCGGGGCTAATGGGAAATTCCAGCAATCAGCCCCAGCATTTT	CASSGLMGNSSNQPQHF
TRBD1	TRBV28	NA	TRBJ1-1	TGTGCCAGCAGTTTCAACAGGGGGCAAGGGAACACTGAAGCTTTCTTT	CASSFNRGQGNTEAFF
NA	TRBV4-1	NA	TRBJ1-5	TGCGCCAGCAGCCAAGGTGGGGAGAACAATCAGCCCCAGCATTTT	CASSQGGENNQPQHF
NA	TRBV5-6	NA	TRBJ1-3	TGTGCCAGCAGCTTGGCCCGGGGGATAGGAAACACCATATATTTT	CASSLARGIGNTIYF
TRBD1	TRBV12-5	NA	TRBJ1-5	TGTGCTAGTGGTTTGGACAGGGGGCGCGGCAATCAGCCCCAGCATTTT	CASGLDRGRGNQPQHF
NA	TRBV28	NA	TRBJ2-4	TGTGCCAGCAGTTCCGGGGGTACACGCCTAGCCAAAAACATTCAGTACTTC	CASSSGGTRLAKNIQYF
NA	TRBV6-5	NA	TRBJ2-7	TGTGCCAGCAGCCATCACTACGAGCAGTACTTC	CASSHHYEQYF
TRBD1	TRBV11-2	NA	TRBJ1-3	TGTGCCAGCAGCTTAGATGACAGGGCAGGAGACACCATATATTTT	CASSLDDRAGDTIYF
TRBD2	TRBV29-1	NA	TRBJ2-2	TGCAGCGTTCGGGAGGGAGGGGCTGGTGGGGAGCTGTTTTTT	CSVREGGAGGELFF
NA	TRBV28	NA	TRBJ2-7	TGTGCCAGCAGCACCCCGGCGGGGCAGGACTTGAACTTC	CASSTPAGQDLNF
NA	TRBV2	NA	TRBJ1-5	TGTGCCAGCAGTGGAAGTCGGGACAATCAGCCCCAGCATTTT	CASSGSRDNQPQHF
NA	TRBV5-1	once	TRBJ2-7	TGCGCCAGCAGCTTGGAAGGGGACTCTCCATACGAGCAGTACTTC	CASSLEGDSPYEQYF
TRBD2	TRBV12-3/TRBV12-4	NA	TRBJ2-5	TGTGCCAGCAGTTTCGGGGGGAAAGAGACCCAGTACTTC	CASSFGGKETQYF
NA	TRBV24-1	NA	TRBJ2-3	TGTGCCACCAGTGACATAGCAGATACGCAGTATTTT	CATSDIADTQYF
TRBD1	TRBV20-1	NA	TRBJ1-2	TGCAGTGCTAGTACCGGGACAGGGTTCGGCTACACCTTC	CSASTGTGFGYTF
NA	TRBV27	NA	TRBJ2-3	TGTGCCAGCGCTCGAAGCGGAGGGACGCAGTATTTT	CASARSGGTQYF
NA	TRBV11-3	few	TRBJ2-7	TGTGCCAGCAGCCCACCGGGGTCTACCTACGAGCAGTACTTC	CASSPPGSTYEQYF
NA	TRBV6-2/TRBV6-3	once	TRBJ1-5	TGTGCCAGCAGTCAACGGGGGGGAGGCCTTGAGCCCCAGCATTTT	CASSQRGGGLEPQHF
NA	TRBV7-3	NA	TRBJ2-3	TGTGCCAGCAGCTCCCGTAGGACAGGCACAGATACGCAGTATTTT	CASSSRRTGTDTQYF
NA	TRBV5-4	once	TRBJ2-7	TGTGCCAGCAGTCCGGGCGTGCCGGGAGAGGGAGAGCAGTACTTC	CASSPGVPGEGEQYF
NA	TRBV18	NA	TRBJ2-5	TGTGCCAGCTCCTCGGAGAGGCAAGAGACCCAGTACTTC	CASSSERQETQYF
TRBD2	TRBV5-6	NA	TRBJ2-5	TGTGCCAGCAGCTGCGAGGTGCGGGAGGGCCTCGCTGAGACCCAGTACTTC	CASSCEVREGLAETQYF
TRBD1	TRBV18	NA	TRBJ1-6	TGTGCCAGCTCACCAAGGACAGGTGATAATTCACCCCTCCACTTT	CASSPRTGDNSPLHF
NA	TRBV4-3	once	TRBJ1-4	TGCGCCAGCAGCCAAGATTCATGGGCTACAGGGTTAACTAATGAAAAACTGTTTTTT	CASSQDSWATGLTNEKLFF
NA	TRBV27	NA	TRBJ1-2	TGTGCCAGCAGTTTAGTTTGGCCGGGAGGTGGCTACACCTTC	CASSLVWPGGGYTF
TRBD2	TRBV7-3	NA	TRBJ2-1	TGTGCCAGCACTCGGGCAGCGGGAGGATCTCCTAGGGGGTTTTACAATGAGCAGTTCTTC	CASTRAAGGSPRGFYNEQFF
TRBD1	TRBV4-1	NA	TRBJ2-3	TGCGCCAGCAGCCAACTAACGCAGGGGGCGAGAGATACGCAGTATTTT	CASSQLTQGARDTQYF
NA	TRBV6-5	NA	TRBJ1-1	TGTGCCAGCATTTCCTACCCTCTTTTGAACACTGAAGCTTTCTTT	CASISYPLLNTEAFF